This note documents a single TCR beta chain sequence. CDR1 SGHDT and CDR2 YYEEEE come from the germline V gene. The CDR3 spans 16 residues. After removal of 0 bases from V and 8 bases from J, the junction contained 8 bases not matched to a gene. The sample is drawn from a study of blood T cell repertoires in COVID-19. Study in general: Both acute and convalescent COVID-19 samples were obtained from the United States, Italy and Spain. T cells, B-cell-depleted T cells, or PBMCs provided the cDNA or gDNA that served as material.

Per the authors' pipeline: Amplification from reference gene primers served as the basis for estimated nucleated cell counts. TCRdb's table, derived via immunoSEQ multiplex PCR, lists solely in-frame clones and lacks some. D and trimming come from the DNA, and the V and J calls and clone size come from that table. The sample has approximately 120,000 clones; roughly four fifths are singletons. Seattle patient enrollment occurred during active infection, with longitudinal follow-up thereafter. This sequence was found in a man aged 25-40 years with COVID-19, enrolled during active disease. The chain has TRBV5-6 and TRBJ2-1; 10 positions agree with TRBD2. Sequenced sample: peripheral blood. CDR3 region: CASSLAASGSKDEQFF. In nucleotides, the CDR3 is TGTGCCAGCAGCTTGGCGGCTAGCGGGAGTAAGGATGAGCAGTTCTTC.